Detailed here is one TCR beta chain. These data are taken from a study of OX40 agonist ivuxolimab in advanced cancers. Sequencing was performed with immunoSEQ multiplex PCR; in TCRdb, only in-frame clones are kept and a portion is missing. The sample lists roughly 26,000 clones, over 85% occurring once. This TCR was sampled from an adult with an advanced solid tumor such as melanoma, head and neck, liver or kidney cancer. Material: CD4+ or CD8+ T cells sorted from blood, obtained in a trial of the OX40 agonist ivuxolimab.

The CDR3 is CASSWDRVVYEQYF. For the CDR3, the DNA is TGTGCCAGCAGCTGGGACAGGGTAGTCTACGAGCAGTACTTC. The chain is built from TRBV28 and TRBJ2-7, with 9 bases that match TRBD1. CDR3 size: 14 residues. V was pared by 6 bases and J by 3 bases, with 6 bases of the junction left unmatched. The germline gives CDR1 MDHEN, CDR2 SYDVKM.